This T cell receptor (beta chain) is drawn from a study of blood T cell repertoires in COVID-19. Study context: PBMCs, B-cell-depleted T cells, or T cells provided the cDNA or gDNA that made up the material.

The repertoire was sequenced with immunoSEQ multiplex PCR; TCRdb's copy has only in-frame clones and lacks some. The data hold about 180,000 clones, with about nine tenths observed a single time. The CDR3 loop spans 14 amino acids. Losses at the gene ends were 4 bases for V and 4 bases for J; bases not matched to a gene: 4. The germline V gene encodes CDR1 MNHEY and CDR2 SVGEGT. The sequence came from a young woman who had recovered from COVID-19. Input material: PBMCs or T cells enriched from blood (not recorded which). The rearrangement uses TRBV6-2 or TRBV6-3 and TRBJ2-1; 7 bases match TRBD2. CDR3 residues: CASSLSGEYNEQFF. In DNA form, the CDR3 reads TGTGCCAGCAGTTTAAGCGGGGAATACAATGAGCAGTTCTTC.